This is a list of T cell receptor beta chains from one sample in a study of cytomegalovirus exposure and HLA in healthy donors. TCRdb's copy holds only in-frame clones and misses some; the assay was immunoSEQ multiplex PCR. The data show roughly 200,000 clones, roughly 80% seen once. Sequencing was performed on PBMCs. The receptors were sampled from a man aged 25 to 40 in good health and CMV-seronegative. CDR3s include the opening cysteine and the closing phenylalanine or tryptophan. D genes are given only for firm matches. Clone size is not always given. Where it is, it says once, few, many or a class for expanded clones.

clone_size: -; j_call: TRBJ2-2; v_call: TRBV27; d_call: -; cdr3_aa: CASSLEGRGTGELFF; cdr3_nt: TGTGCCAGCAGTTTAGAGGGGAGGGGGACCGGGGAGCTGTTTTTT
clone_size: -; j_call: TRBJ2-2; v_call: TRBV9; d_call: -; cdr3_aa: CASSAGVWMNTGELFF; cdr3_nt: TGTGCCAGCAGCGCGGGGGTATGGATGAACACCGGGGAGCTGTTTTTT
clone_size: -; j_call: TRBJ2-5; v_call: TRBV5-1; d_call: TRBD2; cdr3_aa: CASSFQRGGPETQYF; cdr3_nt: TGCGCCAGCAGCTTCCAGCGGGGGGGCCCAGAGACCCAGTACTTC
clone_size: -; j_call: TRBJ2-7; v_call: TRBV4-1; d_call: TRBD2; cdr3_aa: CASSQGLAGSYEQYF; cdr3_nt: TGCGCCAGCAGCCAGGGACTAGCGGGGTCCTACGAGCAGTACTTC
clone_size: -; j_call: TRBJ2-7; v_call: TRBV9; d_call: -; cdr3_aa: CASSATGGHDEQYF; cdr3_nt: TGTGCCAGCAGCGCTACGGGGGGCCACGACGAGCAGTACTTC
clone_size: -; j_call: TRBJ2-1; v_call: TRBV11-2; d_call: -; cdr3_aa: CASSQRLGVEEQFF; cdr3_nt: TGTGCCAGCAGCCAGCGATTAGGGGTTGAGGAGCAGTTCTTC
clone_size: few; j_call: TRBJ2-7; v_call: TRBV5-8; d_call: TRBD1; cdr3_aa: CASSLRVLDRDSHEQYF; cdr3_nt: TGTGCCAGCAGCTTAAGGGTCTTGGACAGGGACTCCCACGAGCAGTACTTC
clone_size: once; j_call: TRBJ1-5; v_call: TRBV28; d_call: -; cdr3_aa: CASSTVPQGFNQPQHF; cdr3_nt: TGTGCCAGCAGTACTGTACCACAGGGATTCAATCAGCCCCAGCATTTT
clone_size: -; j_call: TRBJ1-6; v_call: TRBV6-5; d_call: -; cdr3_aa: CASSRGGAATSPLHF; cdr3_nt: TGTGCCAGCAGTCGAGGGGGGGCGGCGACTTCACCCCTCCACTTT
clone_size: few; j_call: TRBJ2-1; v_call: TRBV4-3; d_call: -; cdr3_aa: CASSQEAPFWNEQFF; cdr3_nt: TGCGCCAGCAGCCAAGAAGCGCCGTTCTGGAATGAGCAGTTCTTC
clone_size: -; j_call: TRBJ2-5; v_call: TRBV28; d_call: TRBD2; cdr3_aa: CASGSGGAGETQYF; cdr3_nt: TGTGCCAGTGGTAGCGGGGGGGCCGGTGAGACCCAGTACTTC
clone_size: -; j_call: TRBJ1-3; v_call: TRBV19; d_call: TRBD1; cdr3_aa: CASSVPGGAGGNTIYF; cdr3_nt: TGTGCCAGTAGTGTCCCAGGGGGCGCCGGTGGAAACACCATATATTTT
clone_size: -; j_call: TRBJ2-1; v_call: TRBV9; d_call: TRBD1; cdr3_aa: CASSVPHRGTEGEQFF; cdr3_nt: TGTGCCAGCAGCGTACCTCACAGGGGGACCGAGGGTGAGCAGTTCTTC
clone_size: -; j_call: TRBJ2-1; v_call: TRBV18; d_call: -; cdr3_aa: CASSPSYSYYNEQFF; cdr3_nt: TGTGCCAGCTCACCAAGCTATTCGTACTACAATGAGCAGTTCTTC
clone_size: -; j_call: TRBJ2-1; v_call: TRBV6-4; d_call: -; cdr3_aa: CASTHREYNEQFF; cdr3_nt: TGTGCCAGCACCCACAGGGAATACAATGAGCAGTTCTTC
clone_size: -; j_call: TRBJ2-5; v_call: TRBV9; d_call: TRBD1; cdr3_aa: CASSVGDREETQYF; cdr3_nt: TGTGCCAGCAGCGTAGGCGACAGGGAAGAGACCCAGTACTTC
clone_size: -; j_call: TRBJ2-2; v_call: TRBV9; d_call: -; cdr3_aa: CASSVAGVTGELFF; cdr3_nt: TGTGCCAGCAGCGTAGCAGGGGTCACCGGGGAGCTGTTTTTT
clone_size: -; j_call: TRBJ1-4; v_call: TRBV5-6; d_call: -; cdr3_aa: CASSSLSGEPNEKLFF; cdr3_nt: TGTGCCAGCAGCTCCCTGTCTGGGGAGCCTAATGAAAAACTGTTTTTT
clone_size: -; j_call: TRBJ1-1; v_call: TRBV2; d_call: -; cdr3_aa: CASSIPENTEAFF; cdr3_nt: TGTGCCAGCAGTATTCCAGAGAACACTGAAGCTTTCTTT
clone_size: -; j_call: TRBJ2-7; v_call: TRBV7-8; d_call: TRBD2; cdr3_aa: CASSLEAGAYEQYF; cdr3_nt: TGTGCCAGCAGCTTAGAAGCGGGGGCCTACGAGCAGTACTTC
clone_size: -; j_call: TRBJ2-7; v_call: TRBV18; d_call: TRBD1; cdr3_aa: CASSLQGPNYEQYF; cdr3_nt: TGTGCCAGCTCACTACAGGGGCCAAATTACGAGCAGTACTTC
clone_size: -; j_call: TRBJ1-2; v_call: TRBV7-8; d_call: TRBD1; cdr3_aa: CASSLGQPNYGYTF; cdr3_nt: TGTGCCAGCAGCTTGGGACAGCCGAACTATGGCTACACCTTC
clone_size: -; j_call: TRBJ2-5; v_call: TRBV7-9; d_call: -; cdr3_aa: CASSLAVGPGGRETQYF; cdr3_nt: TGTGCCAGCAGCTTAGCGGTTGGACCCGGGGGTAGGGAGACCCAGTACTTC
clone_size: -; j_call: TRBJ2-2; v_call: TRBV7-9; d_call: -; cdr3_aa: CASSLAQTRDTYTGELFF; cdr3_nt: TGTGCCAGCAGCTTGGCCCAAACCCGGGACACTTACACCGGGGAGCTGTTTTTT
clone_size: few; j_call: TRBJ2-3; v_call: TRBV4-2; d_call: TRBD2; cdr3_aa: CASSRSGLAGGDTQYF; cdr3_nt: TGTGCCAGCAGCCGTTCTGGACTAGCGGGCGGGGATACGCAGTATTTT
clone_size: few; j_call: TRBJ1-1; v_call: TRBV25-1; d_call: -; cdr3_aa: CASRQFTNTEAFF; cdr3_nt: TGTGCCAGCAGACAGTTTACAAACACTGAAGCTTTCTTT
clone_size: -; j_call: TRBJ1-6; v_call: TRBV28; d_call: -; cdr3_aa: CASSLLSRGGRLVYSPLHF; cdr3_nt: TGTGCCAGCAGTTTATTGTCCCGAGGAGGACGCCTGGTATATTCACCCCTCCACTTT
clone_size: -; j_call: TRBJ2-7; v_call: TRBV5-1; d_call: -; cdr3_aa: CASSFQVDYEQYF; cdr3_nt: TGCGCCAGCAGCTTTCAGGTTGACTACGAGCAGTACTTC
clone_size: -; j_call: TRBJ2-1; v_call: TRBV5-1; d_call: -; cdr3_aa: CASSLANEQFF; cdr3_nt: TGCGCCAGCAGCTTAGCCAATGAGCAGTTCTTC
clone_size: -; j_call: TRBJ1-5; v_call: TRBV6-5; d_call: -; cdr3_aa: CASSGGDNQPQHF; cdr3_nt: TGTGCCAGCTCGGGGGGGGATAATCAGCCCCAGCATTTT
clone_size: -; j_call: TRBJ2-7; v_call: TRBV28; d_call: -; cdr3_aa: CASSLRQGTYEQYF; cdr3_nt: TGTGCCAGCAGTTTAAGGCAGGGCACCTACGAGCAGTACTTC
clone_size: -; j_call: TRBJ2-3; v_call: TRBV7-8; d_call: TRBD1; cdr3_aa: CASSLAGQGVTDTQYF; cdr3_nt: TGTGCCAGCAGCTTAGCGGGACAGGGGGTAACAGATACGCAGTATTTT
clone_size: -; j_call: TRBJ2-2; v_call: TRBV5-1; d_call: -; cdr3_aa: CASSWTGTTLTGELFF; cdr3_nt: TGCGCCAGCAGCTGGACAGGGACTACCCTCACCGGGGAGCTGTTTTTT
clone_size: few; j_call: TRBJ2-7; v_call: TRBV2; d_call: -; cdr3_aa: CASSGAIGGSYEQYF; cdr3_nt: TGTGCCAGCAGTGGGGCAATCGGAGGTTCCTACGAGCAGTACTTC
clone_size: -; j_call: TRBJ2-1; v_call: TRBV10-3; d_call: TRBD2; cdr3_aa: CAISVGGAPYNEQFF; cdr3_nt: TGTGCCATCAGTGTCGGGGGGGCCCCCTACAATGAGCAGTTCTTC
clone_size: -; j_call: TRBJ1-2; v_call: TRBV10-3; d_call: -; cdr3_aa: CAIRQQTNYGYTF; cdr3_nt: TGTGCCATCAGACAACAGACGAACTATGGCTACACCTTC